The 31 T cell receptor beta chains given below trace back to one sample, sequenced in a study of STAT5B mutations in CD4+ large granular lymphocyte leukemia. Profiled with immunoSEQ multiplex PCR; TCRdb holds only in-frame clones, not every one. The table has about 46,000 clones, roughly 84% seen once; the top ten hold 0.35% to 0.4%. Input material: CD4+ T cells from blood buffy coats. The source is a human donor in good health.

The J gene is TRBJ2-7, the V gene TRBV7-2; D is perhaps TRBD1 or TRBD2 (5 bases each). Germline V gene sequence: CDR1 SGHTA, CDR2 FQGNSA. V gave up 5 bases and J gave up 4 bases, with 12 bases separating them. The CDR3 has 13 residues. The CDR3 reads CASSTRDGYEQYF. In nucleotides, the CDR3 is TGTGCCAGCAGCACCCGGGACGGATACGAGCAGTACTTC.

The chain carries TRBV10-3 and TRBJ1-1; a weak D match, TRBD1 (5 bases). CDR1 is ENHRY and CDR2 is SYGVKD in the germline V gene. The ends were cut back, 0 bases at V and 1 base at J, with 9 bases in the middle. The CDR3 is made up of 15 amino acids. CDR3 sequence (DNA): TGTGCCATCAGTGAGTCGAAGGGGAGGAACACTGAAGCTTTCTTT. It translates to CAISESKGRNTEAFF.

The chain carries TRBV11-1 and TRBJ1-1; TRBD1 matches at 8 bases. Germline lookup yields CDR1 SGHAT and CDR2 FQDESV (reference sequence). J gave up 6 bases and V 3 bases, and 6 bases lay outside the gene matches. This CDR3 region has 14 residues. The CDR3 DNA sequence: TGTGCCAGCAGCTTTCCGGGACAGGCCCCTGAAGCTTTCTTT. Translation gives CASSFPGQAPEAFF.

The CDR3 DNA sequence: TGTGCCAGCAGCTTGAGCTCTAGCGGGGGAATCTACGAGCAGTACTTC. Its translation is CASSLSSSGGIYEQYF. The genes are TRBV5-4 and TRBJ2-7; TRBD2 matches at 10 bases. Germline loops: CDR1 SGHNT, CDR2 YYREEE (reference sequence). The CDR3 consists of 16 residues. Trimming removed 1 base from V and 3 bases from J; junction bases left unmatched: 7.

The CDR3: CATSRSGESNQPQHF. CDR3 coding DNA: TGTGCCACCAGTCGCTCCGGAGAAAGCAATCAGCCCCAGCATTTT. The J gene is TRBJ1-5, the V gene TRBV15; D call uncertain. The ends were cut back, 6 bases at V and 1 base at J, with 13 bases in the middle. This CDR3 has 15 amino acids. CDR1 and CDR2 (germline): LNHNV, YYDKDF (reference sequence).

The chain employs TRBV5-6 and TRBJ2-7; D call uncertain. Germline V gives CDR1 SGHDT, CDR2 YYEEEE. The CDR3 has 13 residues. V lost 4 bases, J lost 4 bases, and 12 bases lay in between. CDR3 DNA sequence: TGTGCCAGCAGCCGCTTCAACGGGTACGAGCAGTACTTC. Protein product: CASSRFNGYEQYF.

This chain links TRBV5-5 with TRBJ2-7, with D perhaps matching TRBD2 (5 bases). The germline V gene encodes CDR1 SGHKS and CDR2 YYEKEE (reference sequence). Trimming cost V 2 bases and J 6 bases, with 12 bases left between them. The CDR3 loop spans 13 amino acids. DNA of the CDR3: TGTGCCAGCAGCTTAGCAGACGAGGGCGAGCAGTACTTC. Translated: CASSLADEGEQYF.

V usage is TRBV7-6 and J usage is TRBJ2-7, with TRBD1 matching 9 bases. CDR1 is SGHVS, CDR2 FNYEAQ, per germline. The CDR3 has 14 residues. V was clipped by 6 bases and J by 2 bases; unmatched bases: 5. CDR3 protein: CASSRGQGPYEQYF. CDR3 nucleotide sequence: TGTGCCAGCAGTCGGGGACAGGGTCCCTACGAGCAGTACTTC.

The CDR3 sequence: CASSLGAERNNEQFF. CDR3 sequence (DNA): TGTGCCAGCAGCTTAGGAGCCGAGCGAAACAATGAGCAGTTCTTC. The chain has TRBV7-9 and TRBJ2-1; D is uncertain. The CDR3 is 15 residues long. The V and J ends lost 1 base and 5 bases respectively, with 12 bases between them. Germline CDR1 and CDR2: SEHNR and FQNEAQ (reference sequence).

This chain uses TRBV4-2 with TRBJ2-3; TRBD2 matches 8 bases. The CDR3 length is 17 residues. Germline V gene sequence: CDR1 LGHNA, CDR2 YNFKEQ. V was pared by 6 bases and J by 2 bases, with 13 bases of the junction left unmatched. The CDR3 loop is CASSGLGGGSITDTQYF. CDR3 in DNA: TGTGCCAGCAGTGGACTCGGGGGGGGTTCGATCACAGATACGCAGTATTTT.

This clone came up once. The CDR3 DNA follows: TGTGCCAGTAGCCGGGGACAGGACTCCTACGAGCAGTACTTC. It yields the protein CASSRGQDSYEQYF. The rearrangement links TRBV19 to TRBJ2-7, with TRBD1 matching 8 bases. Unmatched junction bases numbered 4, after V lost 6 bases and J lost 0 bases. The germline CDR1 and CDR2 sequences are LNHDA and SQIVND (reference sequence). The CDR3 totals 14 residues.

This sequence joins TRBV14 and TRBJ2-1; no reliable D call. There are 13 residues in the CDR3. Deletions cut 2 bases from V and 12 bases from J, with 14 bases between. Looked up from germline, CDR1 is SGHDN and CDR2 is FVKESK. CDR3: CASSQPRRLGQFF. The DNA for the CDR3 is TGTGCCAGCAGCCAACCCCGTAGGTTAGGGCAGTTCTTC.

CDR3 residues: CASSLRDGHNEQFF. The DNA for the CDR3 is TGTGCCAGCAGCTTACGGGACGGACACAATGAGCAGTTCTTC. This chain links TRBV11-3 with TRBJ2-1; D could derive from TRBD1 or TRBD2 (5 bases each). Germline-derived CDR1 and CDR2 are SGHNT and YENEEA. V was trimmed by 2 bases and J by 5 bases, leaving 10 bases between them. The CDR3 length is 14 residues.

This clone was seen a few times. The chain couples TRBV30 to TRBJ1-5; D is ambiguous. The germline gives CDR1 GTSNPN, CDR2 SVGIG (reference sequence). The V gene lost 5 bases and the J gene lost 4 bases, with 12 bases spanning the gap. The CDR3 loop spans 13 amino acids. This CDR3 reads CAWGPQENQPQHF. CDR3 DNA sequence: TGTGCCTGGGGACCTCAGGAGAATCAGCCCCAGCATTTT.

The rearrangement links TRBV6-5 to TRBJ2-3; D possibly corresponds to TRBD2 (6 bases). V gave up 2 bases and J gave up 6 bases, with 15 bases separating them. The CDR3 loop spans 15 amino acids. Germline V lookup: CDR1 MNHEY, CDR2 SVGAGI. The CDR3 sequence is CASSYKGLPGDTQYF. The CDR3 bases are TGTGCCAGCAGTTACAAGGGACTCCCGGGGGATACGCAGTATTTT.

This clone was seen a handful of times. V usage is TRBV2 and J usage is TRBJ1-5; no clear D. CDR1 and CDR2 (germline): SNHLY, FYNNEI. V was pared by 6 bases and J by 0 bases, with 9 bases between. The CDR3 loop spans 14 amino acids. The DNA of the CDR3 is TGTGCCAGCAGAGACGGACTTAGCAATCAGCCCCAGCATTTT. Amino acid sequence: CASRDGLSNQPQHF.

This rearrangement joins TRBV4-1 to TRBJ2-3, with a weak D call TRBD2 (5 bases). Trimming shortened V by 1 base and J by 1 base, and 15 bases separated the two germline ends. The CDR3 runs to 17 residues. CDR1 is MGHRA, CDR2 YSYEKL, per germline. For the CDR3, the DNA is TGCGCCAGCAGCCAAGGTGGGCGGGCAGTAGGCACAGATACGCAGTATTTT. Amino acid sequence: CASSQGGRAVGTDTQYF.

The V and J genes are TRBV10-1 and TRBJ2-3; TRBD1 or TRBD2 may be the D gene (6 bases each). This CDR3 has 14 amino acids. Germline V CDR1 and CDR2: WNHNN, SYGVQD (reference sequence). The ends were cut back, 0 bases at V and 5 bases at J, with 9 bases in the middle. The CDR3 protein is CASSESGGLDTQYF. Here the CDR3 DNA reads TGCGCCAGCAGTGAGTCAGGGGGGTTAGATACGCAGTATTTT.

This clone was counted a few times. The chain combines TRBV2 with TRBJ2-1, with 15 bases lining up with TRBD2. The CDR3 length is 18 residues. Trimming cost V 4 bases and J 0 bases; bases outside gene matches: 4. The germline CDR1 and CDR2 sequences are SNHLY and FYNNEI. CDR3 DNA: TGTGCCAGCAGTGCTAGGACTAGCGGGAGGGTCTCCTACAATGAGCAGTTCTTC. Its protein is CASSARTSGRVSYNEQFF.

DNA of the CDR3: TGTGCCAGCTCACCACCCCTAGCGGGAGGCACAGATACGCAGTATTTT. This sequence encodes CASSPPLAGGTDTQYF. The V call is TRBV18, the J call TRBJ2-3, with 10 nucleotides matching TRBD2. The CDR3 spans 16 residues. The junction had 1 base not matched to a gene; V was cut back by 0 bases and J by 1 base. The germline CDR1 and CDR2 sequences are KGHSH and LQKENI.

The chain has TRBV30 and TRBJ2-3, with D possibly matching TRBD2 (6 bases). The germline V and J ends were trimmed by 2 bases and 5 bases, with 17 bases remaining between them. This CDR3 is built from 15 residues. Germline-derived CDR1 and CDR2 are GTSNPN and SVGIG (reference sequence). The chain's CDR3 is CAWSSTGTGGDTQYF. In DNA, the CDR3 is TGTGCCTGGAGTTCGACCGGGACTGGGGGAGATACGCAGTATTTT.

The rearrangement links TRBV10-2 to TRBJ1-3; 9 nucleotides agree with TRBD1. The CDR3 length is 14 residues. Germline lookup yields CDR1 WSHSY and CDR2 SAAADI. V was clipped by 10 bases and J by 0 bases; unmatched bases: 4. The CDR3 spells CAIEDRGSGNTIYF. CDR3 sequence (DNA): TGCGCCATCGAGGACAGGGGCTCTGGAAACACCATATATTTT.

V gene TRBV10-1 combines with J gene TRBJ2-5; 10 positions agree with TRBD1. The V and J ends lost 5 bases and 5 bases, in that order; junction bases with no gene match: 8. The germline V gene has CDR1 WNHNN and CDR2 SYGVQD (reference sequence). The CDR3 spans 15 residues. In nucleotides, the CDR3 is TGCGCCAGCAGTCTATCCCGGACAGGGGGGGAGACCCAGTACTTC. It codes for CASSLSRTGGETQYF.

The chain uses TRBV19 and TRBJ2-4; D not resolved. CDR1 is LNHDA and CDR2 is SQIVND in the germline V gene (reference sequence). The ends were cut back, 3 bases at V and 0 bases at J, with 9 bases in the middle. CDR3 length equals 15 residues. CDR3 in amino acids: CASSMGSLAKNIQYF. CDR3 DNA sequence: TGTGCCAGTAGTATGGGATCCTTAGCCAAAAACATTCAGTACTTC. The entire variable domain, with the rest obtained from reference TRBV19 and TRBJ2-4, is as follows: DGGITQSPKYLFRKEGQNVTLSCEQNLNHDAMYWYRQDPGQGLRLIYYSQIVNDFQKGDIAEGYSVSREKKESFPLTVTSAQKNPTAFYLCASSMGSLAKNIQYFGAGTRLSVL.

The gene calls are TRBV20-1 and TRBJ1-2, with D unclear. Germline V gives CDR1 DFQATT, CDR2 SNEGSKA (reference sequence). Deletions cut 3 bases from V and 7 bases from J, with 9 bases between. The CDR3 extends over 11 amino acids. The CDR3 region has the DNA TGCAGTGCTAGGATCCAGCCTGGCTACACCTTC. The encoded protein is CSARIQPGYTF.

V and J are TRBV5-1 and TRBJ2-1; no reliable D call. The V gene lost 4 bases and the J gene lost 7 bases, with 15 bases spanning the gap. From germline, CDR1 is SGHRS and CDR2 YFSETQ. The CDR3 is made up of 14 amino acids. The CDR3 coding sequence is TGCGCCAGCAGCCCGGATCAGGTGGGGAATGAGCAGTTCTTC. As protein: CASSPDQVGNEQFF.

This sequence joins TRBV29-1 and TRBJ2-5; a possible D gene is TRBD2 (6 bases). This CDR3 is 12 amino acids long. V was cut by 6 bases and J by 3 bases, with 11 bases left in between. Germline values: CDR1 SQVTM, CDR2 ANQGSEA. CDR3 nucleotides: TGCAGCGTGAACCCGGGGGAAGAGACCCAGTACTTC. Protein sequence: CSVNPGEETQYF.

The chain is built from TRBV5-6 and TRBJ1-2; unclear D gene. Germline assignment: CDR1 SGHDT and CDR2 YYEEEE. With 3 bases removed from V and 2 bases from J, the gap between germline ends came to 14 bases. The CDR3 has 15 amino acids. The CDR3 loop reads CASSSLGRLNYGYTF. DNA for the CDR3: TGTGCCAGCAGCTCCCTAGGGCGGTTAAACTATGGCTACACCTTC.

This chain uses TRBV30 with TRBJ2-5; D remains ambiguous. The J call may be incorrect, as the DNA end agrees better with TRBJ2-7. CDR3 size: 14 residues. Germline CDR1 and CDR2: GTSNPN and SVGIG (reference sequence). Written as DNA, the CDR3 is TGTGCCTGGAGTGCCGGTTTATTGCTCTACGAGCAGTACTTC. Translating gives CAWSAGLLLYEQYF.

The chain is built from TRBV29-1 and TRBJ1-4, with TRBD1 as a possible D gene (6 bases). Looked up from germline, CDR1 is SQVTM and CDR2 is ANQGSEA. V was pared by 5 bases and J by 8 bases, with 15 bases between. The length of the CDR3 is 13 residues. The CDR3 loop is CSVTNRVDEKLFF. Written as DNA, the CDR3 is TGCAGCGTTACAAACAGGGTAGACGAAAAACTGTTTTTT.

The genes are TRBV6-5 and TRBJ2-7, with D perhaps assigned TRBD1 or TRBD2 (5 bases each). The CDR3 covers 14 residues. Looked up from germline, CDR1 is MNHEY and CDR2 is SVGAGI. Trimming left V 6 bases short and J 3 bases short, with 15 bases between. The CDR3 DNA reads TGTGCCAGCAGGAATCCGGGACCCATCTACGAGCAGTACTTC. This encodes CASRNPGPIYEQYF.